The clone carrying this T cell receptor beta chain was observed at least ten times. Its antigen is currently unknown. TCRdb fed the 5' RACE reads into MiXCR, producing one record per CDR3 protein. The sample includes about 560,000 distinct CDR3 sequences, roughly a sixth of them seen just once. The entry originates in a study of T-cell memory formation after mild COVID-19. Study-level information: TCR clusters mostly belonged to single donors.

Germline CDR1 is SQVTM and CDR2 is ANQGSEA. The V and J ends lost 6 bases and 6 bases, in that order; junction bases with no gene match: 5. This CDR3 is built from 12 residues. Study outcomes and limitations: Cross-reactive memory apparently joined, as some responding clones appeared in pre-infection memory. Clones contracting across day 15 to 85 had a balanced CD4/CD8 profile; later expanding clones leaned CD4+.

The sample taken for sequencing was PBMCs or a T cell subset sorted from them (not recorded which). This clonotype was obtained from an adult woman who had mild COVID-19 (a few samples of this study predate the infection). Cell type and time point are not known. The gene calls are TRBV29-1 and TRBJ2-3; 8 bases are shared with TRBD2. For the CDR3, the DNA is TGCAGCGTAGGTGGCGGGAGGGATACGCAGTATTTT. It is translated as CSVGGGRDTQYF.